This T cell receptor beta chain is from a study of PD-1 blockade in mismatch repair-deficient tumors. The CDR3 extends over 15 amino acids. V was pared by 0 bases and J by 7 bases, with 15 bases between. Germline V gene data show CDR1 as SEHNR and CDR2 as FQNEAQ (reference sequence). TCRdb's copy holds only in-frame clones and misses some; the assay was immunoSEQ multiplex PCR. The table shows about 79,000 clones, with 80% to 90% occurring only once. This rearrangement joins TRBV7-9 to TRBJ2-5; D is perhaps TRBD2 (5 bases). The sequence came from an adult with mismatch repair-deficient cancer. The specimen was peripheral blood, collected 44 weeks after starting pembrolizumab. CDR3 nucleotides: TGTGCCAGCAGCTTAGCGCTGGGAGACCCGGGGACCCAGTACTTC. This translates into CASSLALGDPGTQYF.